Included here is one TCR beta chain sequence, with context. In its sample, this clonotype was seen a few times. Its specific antigen is unknown. Nothing much larger sits one base from this clone, and base qualities are not available. The sample was run on an Illumina HiSeq 1500. TCRdb reprocessing: public reads trimmed at Q25 with fastp, clones called with MiXCR, in-frame beta chains kept. Each record represents a unique CDR3 protein, reported with the most common genes and DNA among its rows. Counted in this sample were 300,000 to 400,000 distinct CDR3 sequences; 15% to 20% of them appeared once. Around 10% of the sample goes to the ten largest clones. The sample belongs to a study of T cell repertoires in cytomegalovirus infection (dated by TCRdb to about 2019). In the study overall: The HLA type of each donor mattered for the analysis, because public TCR beta signatures pointed to carriage of CMV infection along with the matching HLA type. The research as a whole found: The ex vivo response was dominated by HLA-C-restricted CMV-specific TCR beta clonotypes, which also provided the single most frequent clonotype in two of eight donors. Cumulative frequency of public TCR beta family members discriminated carriers of CMV infection plus the relevant HLA type in this cohort and an independent approximately 350-donor cohort.

The CDR3 holds 14 amino acids from the cysteine to the phenylalanine. Just CDR3 DNA is preserved here, 42 bases in frame from base 1. V is pared back by 3 bases and J by 2 bases, with 11 bases lying between the germline termini. CDR1 and CDR2 (MDHEN, SYDVKM) derive from the germline V gene. The receptor was isolated from a human donor in good health (CMV status not recorded). Some clones in this sample may be carry-over from other donors' samples. Sequenced: PBMCs. Recombination joined TRBV28 with TRBJ2-7, with the D segment identity uncertain. The DNA sequence is given as TGTGCCAGCAGTTTTATTAGGCGGCCCTACGAGCAGTACTTC. Translated, it gives CASSFIRRPYEQYF.